Included here is one TCR beta chain sequence, with context. Its antigen target is currently unknown. No much larger clone exists at a distance of one base, and base qualities are not known. Whole blood was collected in K2EDTA tubes by collaborating institutions according to the institutions' own protocols. Collaborator samples were shipped for TCRbeta analysis as frozen whole blood, isolated PBMCs, or DNA extracted from either sample type. Measured from the cysteine to the phenylalanine, the CDR3 is 15 residues long. Kept here is only the CDR3 DNA, which spans 45 bases and is read in frame from base 1. V loses 3 bases at its end and J loses 5 bases; junction bases beyond the gene matches: 7. The germline V gene sets CDR1 to LGHNA and CDR2 to YNFKEQ. The data were obtained in a study of blood T cell repertoires in COVID-19 (TCRdb year 2020). Regarding the complete study: Samples from collaborators originated in the United States, Italy and Spain and spanned both the acute and convalescent phases of COVID-19. The repertoires were made available in a free public database intended to serve as a resource for research on the immune response to SARS-CoV-2. Deeply sampled blood TCRbeta repertoires from subjects exposed to, actively infected with, or recovered from COVID-19 were included in the dataset. HLA class I and class II types, where available, came from metadata supplied by the sample provider rather than from assay-based typing. The prospective study material was composed of cDNA or gDNA derived from T cells, B-cell-depleted T cells, or PBMCs. Samples came from the ongoing ImmuneRACE study (first 160 participants) plus 1,254 subjects from 6 global collaborators. The sample metadata nearly always contained a de-identified subject ID, COVID-19 status, age in years and sex. Study-wide findings and limitations: Clinical and demographic metadata were provided uncurated, with the amount varying by source and participant.

TCRbeta CDR3 regions were amplified from genomic DNA using the immunoSEQ Assay, a bias-controlled multiplex PCR. On the authors' methods: The number of nucleated cells in each sample was estimated from the amplification of reference gene primers within the assay. Sequence reads were collapsed and filtered to measure the absolute abundance of every unique TCRbeta CDR3 rearrangement. For each sample, productive Simpson clonality was calculated as the square root of Simpson's diversity index over productive rearrangements. Drawn from immuneACCESS, this table holds only the in-frame rearrangements with V and J called that TCRdb kept. Clones are partly lost; checked studies trace under half to an unresolved V gene and leave the rest unexplained. The V and J calls and the clone size are those of that table, but D and trimming were determined from the DNA. Counted in this sample were 25,000 to 35,000 clones; 70% to 85% of them appeared once. The top ten clones comprise about an eighth of the sample.

The specimen was peripheral blood. The sequence came from a human donor in a cohort sampled during active COVID-19. This sequence uses TRBV4-2 and TRBJ1-2; 9 of the junction bases match TRBD1. The CDR3 here reads CASSQSSDRGYGYTF. In nucleotide form, the sequence is TGTGCCAGCAGCCAGTCTTCTGACAGGGGGTATGGCTACACCTTC.